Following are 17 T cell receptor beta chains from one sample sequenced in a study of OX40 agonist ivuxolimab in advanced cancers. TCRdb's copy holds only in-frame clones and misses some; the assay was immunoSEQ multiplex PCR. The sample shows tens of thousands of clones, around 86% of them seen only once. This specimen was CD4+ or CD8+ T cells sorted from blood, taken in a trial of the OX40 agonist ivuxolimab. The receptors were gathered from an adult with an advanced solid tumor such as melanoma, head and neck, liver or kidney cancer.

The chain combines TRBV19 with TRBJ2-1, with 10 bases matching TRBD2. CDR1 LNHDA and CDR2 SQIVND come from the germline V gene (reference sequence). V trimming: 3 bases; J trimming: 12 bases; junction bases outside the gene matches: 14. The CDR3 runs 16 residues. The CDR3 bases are TGTGCCAGTAGTATTGGGCTCCAGCGGGGGGGTGTAGGGCAGTTCTTC. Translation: CASSIGLQRGGVGQFF.

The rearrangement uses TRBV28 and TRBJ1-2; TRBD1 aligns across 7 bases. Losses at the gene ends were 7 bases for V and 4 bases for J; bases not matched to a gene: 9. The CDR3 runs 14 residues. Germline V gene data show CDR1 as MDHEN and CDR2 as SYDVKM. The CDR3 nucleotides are TGTGCCAGCAACCCAGGGGGATCCCTCTATGGCTACACCTTC. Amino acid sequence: CASNPGGSLYGYTF.

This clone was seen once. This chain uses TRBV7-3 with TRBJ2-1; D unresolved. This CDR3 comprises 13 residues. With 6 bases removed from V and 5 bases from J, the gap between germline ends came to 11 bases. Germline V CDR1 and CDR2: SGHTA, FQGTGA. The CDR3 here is CASSPPGNNEQFF. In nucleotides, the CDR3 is TGTGCCAGCAGTCCTCCAGGAAACAATGAGCAGTTCTTC.

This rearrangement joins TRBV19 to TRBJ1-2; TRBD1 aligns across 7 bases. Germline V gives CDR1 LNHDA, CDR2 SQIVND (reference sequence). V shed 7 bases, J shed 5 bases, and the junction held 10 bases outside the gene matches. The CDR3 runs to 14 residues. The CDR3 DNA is TGTGCCAGTAAGAATGCCGGGACAGCATATGGCTACACCTTC. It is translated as CASKNAGTAYGYTF.

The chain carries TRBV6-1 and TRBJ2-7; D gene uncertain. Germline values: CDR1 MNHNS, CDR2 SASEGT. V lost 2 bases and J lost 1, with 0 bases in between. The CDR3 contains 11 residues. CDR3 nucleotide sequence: TGTGCCAGCAGTGAATCCTACGAGCAGTACGTC. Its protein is CASSESYEQYV.

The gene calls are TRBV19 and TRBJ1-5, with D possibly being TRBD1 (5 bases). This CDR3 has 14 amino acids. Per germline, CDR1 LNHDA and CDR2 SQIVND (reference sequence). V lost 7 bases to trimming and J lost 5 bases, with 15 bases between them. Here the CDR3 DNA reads TGTGCCAGTACCGCGGACAACCACCATCAGCCCCAGCATTTT. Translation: CASTADNHHQPQHF. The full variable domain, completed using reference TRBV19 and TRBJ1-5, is DGGITQSPKYLFRKEGQNVTLSCEQNLNHDAMYWYRQDPGQGLRLIYYSQIVNDFQKGDIAEGYSVSREKKESFPLTVTSAQKNPTAFYLCASTADNHHQPQHFGDGTRLSIL.

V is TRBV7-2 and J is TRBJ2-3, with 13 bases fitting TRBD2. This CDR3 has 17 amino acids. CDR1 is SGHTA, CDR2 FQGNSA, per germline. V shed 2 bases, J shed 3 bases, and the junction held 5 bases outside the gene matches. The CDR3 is CASSLIPGLAGTDTQYF. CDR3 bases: TGTGCCAGCAGCTTAATCCCGGGACTAGCGGGAACAGATACGCAGTATTTT. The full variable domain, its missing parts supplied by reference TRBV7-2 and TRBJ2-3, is GAGVSQSPSNKVTEKGKDVELRCDPISGHTALYWYRQSLGQGLEFLIYFQGNSAPDKSGLPSDRFSAERTGGSVSTLTIQRTQQEDSAVYLCASSLIPGLAGTDTQYFGPGTRLTVL.

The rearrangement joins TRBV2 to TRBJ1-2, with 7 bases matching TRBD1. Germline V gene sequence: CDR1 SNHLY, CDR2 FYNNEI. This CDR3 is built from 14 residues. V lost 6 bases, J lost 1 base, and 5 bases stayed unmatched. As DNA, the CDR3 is TGTGCCAGCAGGGGGACAGCGATTAACTATGGCTACACCTTC. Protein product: CASRGTAINYGYTF.

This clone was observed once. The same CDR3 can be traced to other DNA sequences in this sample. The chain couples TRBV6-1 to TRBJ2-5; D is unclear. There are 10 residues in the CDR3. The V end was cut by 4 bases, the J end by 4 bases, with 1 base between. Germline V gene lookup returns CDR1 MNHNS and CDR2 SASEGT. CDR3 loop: CASSVETQYF. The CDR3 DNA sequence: TGTGCCAGCAGTGTAGAGACCCAGTACTTC.

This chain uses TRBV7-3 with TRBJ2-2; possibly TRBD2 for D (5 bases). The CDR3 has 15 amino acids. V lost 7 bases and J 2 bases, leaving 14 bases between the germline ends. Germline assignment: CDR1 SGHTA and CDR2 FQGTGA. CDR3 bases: TGTGCCAGCACCCAGACTACCCCAAACACCGGGGAGCTGTTTTTT. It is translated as CASTQTTPNTGELFF.

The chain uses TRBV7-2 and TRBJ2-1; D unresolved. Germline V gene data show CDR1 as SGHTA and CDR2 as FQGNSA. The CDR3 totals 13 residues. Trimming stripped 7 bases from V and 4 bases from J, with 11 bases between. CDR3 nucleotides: TGTGCCAGCACTCAGACGACTTACAATGAGCAGTTCTTC. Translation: CASTQTTYNEQFF.

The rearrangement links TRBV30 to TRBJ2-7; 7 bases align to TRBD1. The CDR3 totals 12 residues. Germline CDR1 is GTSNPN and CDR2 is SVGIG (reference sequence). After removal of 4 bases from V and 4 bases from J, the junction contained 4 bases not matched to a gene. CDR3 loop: CAWKTGLYEQYF. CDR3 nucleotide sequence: TGTGCCTGGAAGACAGGGCTTTACGAGCAGTACTTC.

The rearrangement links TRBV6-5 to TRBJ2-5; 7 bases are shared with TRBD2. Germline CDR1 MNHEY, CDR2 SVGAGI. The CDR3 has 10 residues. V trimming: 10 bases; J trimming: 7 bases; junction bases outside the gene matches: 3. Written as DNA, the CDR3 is TGTGCCAATCGGGGGGTGACCCAGTACTTC. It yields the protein CANRGVTQYF.

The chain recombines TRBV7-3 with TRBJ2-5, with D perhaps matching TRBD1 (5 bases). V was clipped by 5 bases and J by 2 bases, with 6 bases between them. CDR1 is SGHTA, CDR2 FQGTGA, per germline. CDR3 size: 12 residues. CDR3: CASSDSQETQYF. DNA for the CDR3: TGTGCCAGCAGCGACAGTCAAGAGACCCAGTACTTC.

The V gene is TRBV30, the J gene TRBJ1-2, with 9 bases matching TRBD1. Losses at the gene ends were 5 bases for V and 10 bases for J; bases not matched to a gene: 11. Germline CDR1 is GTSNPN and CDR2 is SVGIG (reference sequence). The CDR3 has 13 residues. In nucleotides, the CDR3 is TGTGCCTGGGGGGGGACAGGGAGAACCTCCTACACCTTC. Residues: CAWGGTGRTSYTF. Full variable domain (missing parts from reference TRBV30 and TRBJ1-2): SQTIHQWPATLVQPVGSPLSLECTVEGTSNPNLYWYRQAAGRGLQLLFYSVGIGQISSEVPQNLSASRPQDRQFILSSKKLLLSDSGFYLCAWGGTGRTSYTFGSGTRLTVV.

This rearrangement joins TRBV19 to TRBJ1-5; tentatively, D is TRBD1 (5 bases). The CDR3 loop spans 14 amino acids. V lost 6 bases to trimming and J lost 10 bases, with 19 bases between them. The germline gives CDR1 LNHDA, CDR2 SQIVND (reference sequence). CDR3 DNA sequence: TGTGCCAGTAGCCTCCTTGGGGAGGGGTCACCCCAGCATTTT. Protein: CASSLLGEGSPQHF.

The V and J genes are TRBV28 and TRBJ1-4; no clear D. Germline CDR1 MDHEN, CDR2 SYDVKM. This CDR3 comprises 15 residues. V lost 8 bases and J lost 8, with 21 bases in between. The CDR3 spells CASYGRNLAGEKLFF. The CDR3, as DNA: TGTGCCAGCTATGGTCGGAACCTGGCGGGGGAAAAACTGTTTTTT. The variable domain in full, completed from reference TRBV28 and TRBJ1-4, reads DVKVTQSSRYLVKRTGEKVFLECVQDMDHENMFWYRQDPGLGLRLIYFSYDVKMKEKGDIPEGYSVSREKKERFSLILESASTNQTSMYLCASYGRNLAGEKLFFGSGTQLSVL.